A selection of T cell receptor beta chains follows, all from one sample in a study of OX40 agonist ivuxolimab in advanced cancers. TCRdb keeps only in-frame clones here, not all; method: immunoSEQ multiplex PCR. The profile covers about 58,000 clones, with approximately 91% appearing a single time and roughly 0.76% taken by the ten largest. The specimen comprised CD4+ or CD8+ T cells sorted from blood, sampled in a trial of the OX40 agonist ivuxolimab. The receptors originated from an adult with an advanced solid tumor such as melanoma, head and neck, liver or kidney cancer. Both conserved end residues are part of each CDR3. Each record gives: V gene, D gene, clone size, J gene, CDR3 protein, CDR3 DNA. A D gene is named only where the DNA matches it firmly. Expanded clones get a size class; other rows say once, few or many, or leave the size out.

v_call: TRBV10-3
d_call: NA
clone_size: NA
j_call: TRBJ1-5
cdr3_aa: CAISPDLTQPQHF
cdr3_nt: TGTGCCATCAGCCCAGATCTTACTCAGCCCCAGCATTTT

v_call: TRBV2
d_call: TRBD1
clone_size: NA
j_call: TRBJ2-7
cdr3_aa: CASSRQGIGYEQYF
cdr3_nt: TGTGCCAGCAGCCGACAGGGGATCGGCTACGAGCAGTACTTC

v_call: TRBV28
d_call: TRBD1
clone_size: NA
j_call: TRBJ2-1
cdr3_aa: CASNGDSSYNEQFF
cdr3_nt: TGTGCCAGCAATGGGGACAGCTCCTACAATGAGCAGTTCTTC

v_call: TRBV28
d_call: NA
clone_size: NA
j_call: TRBJ1-5
cdr3_aa: CASIRGRGQPQHF
cdr3_nt: TGTGCCAGCATTCGGGGAAGGGGCCAGCCCCAGCATTTT

v_call: TRBV7-2
d_call: NA
clone_size: NA
j_call: TRBJ1-3
cdr3_aa: CASSLAGIQSSGNTIYF
cdr3_nt: TGTGCCAGCAGCTTAGCGGGGATTCAGAGCTCTGGAAACACCATATATTTT

v_call: TRBV7-3
d_call: TRBD2
clone_size: NA
j_call: TRBJ2-5
cdr3_aa: CASSLTGGTSGTMAETQYF
cdr3_nt: TGTGCCAGCAGCTTAACAGGTGGGACTAGCGGTACCATGGCAGAGACCCAGTACTTC

v_call: TRBV30
d_call: NA
clone_size: NA
j_call: TRBJ2-1
cdr3_aa: CAWRSPLSWNEQFF
cdr3_nt: TGTGCCTGGCGGAGCCCTTTATCCTGGAATGAGCAGTTCTTC

v_call: TRBV7-2
d_call: TRBD2
clone_size: NA
j_call: TRBJ2-7
cdr3_aa: CASSNSGSYEQYF
cdr3_nt: TGTGCCAGCAGCAATAGCGGGAGCTACGAGCAGTACTTC

v_call: TRBV9
d_call: TRBD2
clone_size: NA
j_call: TRBJ2-2
cdr3_aa: CASSVGSSGRVGELFF
cdr3_nt: TGTGCCAGCAGCGTAGGGTCCAGCGGGAGGGTCGGGGAGCTGTTTTTT

v_call: TRBV10-2
d_call: NA
clone_size: NA
j_call: TRBJ1-1
cdr3_aa: CASSDQGYGTEAFF
cdr3_nt: TGCGCCAGCAGTGATCAGGGCTATGGCACTGAAGCTTTCTTT

v_call: TRBV15
d_call: NA
clone_size: NA
j_call: TRBJ1-5
cdr3_aa: CATSPPNQPQHF
cdr3_nt: TGTGCCACCAGCCCGCCTAATCAGCCCCAGCATTTT

v_call: TRBV13
d_call: NA
clone_size: NA
j_call: TRBJ2-6
cdr3_aa: CASSLESGSGANVLTF
cdr3_nt: TGTGCCAGCAGCTTGGAATCGGGCTCTGGGGCCAACGTCCTGACTTTC

v_call: TRBV4-2
d_call: NA
clone_size: NA
j_call: TRBJ2-1
cdr3_aa: CASSQAVSEQFF
cdr3_nt: TGTGCCAGCAGCCAAGCGGTGAGTGAGCAGTTCTTC

v_call: TRBV30
d_call: NA
clone_size: once
j_call: TRBJ2-1
cdr3_aa: CAWNGPPTSYNEQFF
cdr3_nt: TGTGCCTGGAACGGTCCGCCCACCTCCTACAATGAGCAGTTCTTC

v_call: TRBV7-2
d_call: NA
clone_size: NA
j_call: TRBJ2-5
cdr3_aa: CAISRGPETQYF
cdr3_nt: TGTGCCATTTCCAGGGGACCGGAGACCCAGTACTTC

v_call: TRBV10-3
d_call: NA
clone_size: NA
j_call: TRBJ1-5
cdr3_aa: CAISESQIAQHF
cdr3_nt: TGTGCCATCAGTGAGTCGCAAATAGCCCAGCATTTT

v_call: TRBV28
d_call: TRBD2
clone_size: NA
j_call: TRBJ2-3
cdr3_aa: CASSKLAGDGDSTDTQYF
cdr3_nt: TGTGCCAGCAGTAAACTAGCGGGAGACGGGGATAGCACAGATACGCAGTATTTT

v_call: TRBV19
d_call: NA
clone_size: NA
j_call: TRBJ2-1
cdr3_aa: CASSPATGSQNEQFF
cdr3_nt: TGTGCCAGTAGTCCCGCGACCGGGAGCCAAAACGAGCAGTTCTTC